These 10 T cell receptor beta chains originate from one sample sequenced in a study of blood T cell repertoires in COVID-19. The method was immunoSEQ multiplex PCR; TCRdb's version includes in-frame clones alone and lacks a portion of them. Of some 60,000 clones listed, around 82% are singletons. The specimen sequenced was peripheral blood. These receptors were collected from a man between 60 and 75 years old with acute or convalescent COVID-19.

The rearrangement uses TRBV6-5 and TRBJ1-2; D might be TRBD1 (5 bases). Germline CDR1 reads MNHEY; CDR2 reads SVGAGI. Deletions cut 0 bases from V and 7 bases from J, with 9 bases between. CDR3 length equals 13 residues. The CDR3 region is CASSYSEGSGYTF. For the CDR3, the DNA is TGTGCCAGCAGTTACTCGGAGGGGTCTGGCTACACCTTC.

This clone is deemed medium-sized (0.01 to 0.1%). CDR3: CASSPRRLAGTSRELFF. In DNA, the CDR3 is TGTGCCAGCAGCCCGCGGAGACTAGCGGGGACCTCCCGGGAGCTGTTTTTT. V usage is TRBV7-9 and J usage is TRBJ2-2; 11 nucleotides align to TRBD2. Germline CDR1 reads SEHNR; CDR2 reads FQNEAQ (reference sequence). The CDR3 spans 17 residues. With V trimmed by 5 bases and J by 9 bases, 14 bases remained unmatched. The full variable domain, with the rest looked up from reference TRBV7-9 and TRBJ2-2, is DTGVSQNPRHKITKRGQNVTFRCDPISEHNRLYWYRQTLGQGPEFLTYFQNEAQLEKSRLLSDRFSAERPKGSFSTLEIQRTEQGDSAMYLCASSPRRLAGTSRELFFGEGSRLTVL.

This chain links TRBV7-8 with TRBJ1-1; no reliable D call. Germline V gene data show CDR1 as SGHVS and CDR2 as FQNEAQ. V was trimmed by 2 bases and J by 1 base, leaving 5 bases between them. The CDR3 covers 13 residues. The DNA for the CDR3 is TGTGCCAGCAGCTTATACGGGAACACTGAAGCTTTCTTT. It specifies CASSLYGNTEAFF.

The CDR3 sequence: CASRTQTNEKLFF. The CDR3, as DNA: TGCGCCAGCAGGACACAAACTAATGAAAAACTGTTTTTT. The V call is TRBV5-1, the J call TRBJ1-4; D uncertain. The V end was cut by 5 bases, the J end by 1 base, with 6 bases between. The CDR3 totals 13 residues. CDR1 and CDR2 from the germline V gene are SGHRS and YFSETQ.

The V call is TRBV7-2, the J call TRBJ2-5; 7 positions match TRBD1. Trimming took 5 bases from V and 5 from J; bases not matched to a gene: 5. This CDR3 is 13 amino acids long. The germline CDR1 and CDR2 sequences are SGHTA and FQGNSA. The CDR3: CASSLWTGETQYF. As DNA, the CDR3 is TGTGCCAGCAGCCTCTGGACAGGCGAGACCCAGTACTTC.

The CDR3 is CATTGDWGETQYF. The CDR3 DNA reads as TGTGCCACCACAGGGGATTGGGGAGAGACCCAGTACTTC. The rearrangement joins TRBV10-3 to TRBJ2-5, with TRBD1 matching 7 bases. There are 13 residues in the CDR3. Per the germline V gene, CDR1 is ENHRY and CDR2 is SYGVKD. V was clipped by 10 bases and J by 4 bases; unmatched bases: 9.

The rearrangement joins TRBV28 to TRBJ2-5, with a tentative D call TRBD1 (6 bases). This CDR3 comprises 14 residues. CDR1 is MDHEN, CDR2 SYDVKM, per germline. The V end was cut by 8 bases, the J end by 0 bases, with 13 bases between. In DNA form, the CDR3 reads TGTGCCAGCCTAGGACAGCCGTACCAAGAGACCCAGTACTTC. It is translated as CASLGQPYQETQYF.

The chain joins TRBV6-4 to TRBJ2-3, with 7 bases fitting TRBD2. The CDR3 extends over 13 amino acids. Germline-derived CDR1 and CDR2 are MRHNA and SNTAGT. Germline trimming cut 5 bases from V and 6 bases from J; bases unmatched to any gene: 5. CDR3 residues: CASSLGLGDTQYF. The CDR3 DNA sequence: TGTGCCAGCAGTCTTGGACTAGGGGATACGCAGTATTTT.

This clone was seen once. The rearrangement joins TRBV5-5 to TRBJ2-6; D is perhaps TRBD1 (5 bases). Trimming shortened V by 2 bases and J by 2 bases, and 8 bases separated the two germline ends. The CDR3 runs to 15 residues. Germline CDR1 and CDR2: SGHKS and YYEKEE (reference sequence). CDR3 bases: TGTGCCAGCAGCTTAGGGGCTGCTGGGGCCAACGTCCTGACTTTC. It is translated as CASSLGAAGANVLTF.

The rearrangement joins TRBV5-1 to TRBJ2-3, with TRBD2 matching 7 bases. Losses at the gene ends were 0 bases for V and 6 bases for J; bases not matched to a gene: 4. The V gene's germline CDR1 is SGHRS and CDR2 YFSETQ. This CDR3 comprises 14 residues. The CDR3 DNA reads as TGCGCCAGCAGCTTGGCCGGGGGGATGGATACGCAGTATTTT. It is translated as CASSLAGGMDTQYF.